This T cell receptor beta chain was profiled in a study of T cells in Graves' hyperthyroidism and ophthalmopathy. General observations from the study: The model identified upcoming ophthalmopathy a median about 7.1 months ahead of onset.

Stable Graves' hyperthyroidism denoted no ophthalmopathy progression over 18 months. This clonotype was picked up a small number of times. Its specificity is unknown. A much bigger clone sits one base away, suggesting this may be a read error. This CDR3 is missing its conserved last phenylalanine or tryptophan, likely due to a read error. Authors of the study amplified TCR beta CDR3 regions from RNA transcripts. Primed by the HTBI set, a first-round RT-PCR was run on the TCR CDR3. TCRdb ran MiXCR on the multiplex PCR reads and lists one entry per CDR3 protein. The sample lists 45,000 or so distinct CDR3 sequences, around half occurring once. Trimming removed 2 bases from V and 4 bases from J, with 3 bases in between. CDR1 is GTSNPN, CDR2 SVGIG, per germline (reference sequence). The CDR3 runs 11 residues.

The chain employs TRBV30 and TRBJ1-3; D not certain. The sequencing sample was made of peripheral blood or thyroid tissue (not recorded which). The sequence came from a woman in her fifties or sixties with Graves' hyperthyroidism. DNA for the CDR3: TGTGCCTGGAGTAGAGGAAACACCATATATTCT. It translates to CAWSRGNTIYS.